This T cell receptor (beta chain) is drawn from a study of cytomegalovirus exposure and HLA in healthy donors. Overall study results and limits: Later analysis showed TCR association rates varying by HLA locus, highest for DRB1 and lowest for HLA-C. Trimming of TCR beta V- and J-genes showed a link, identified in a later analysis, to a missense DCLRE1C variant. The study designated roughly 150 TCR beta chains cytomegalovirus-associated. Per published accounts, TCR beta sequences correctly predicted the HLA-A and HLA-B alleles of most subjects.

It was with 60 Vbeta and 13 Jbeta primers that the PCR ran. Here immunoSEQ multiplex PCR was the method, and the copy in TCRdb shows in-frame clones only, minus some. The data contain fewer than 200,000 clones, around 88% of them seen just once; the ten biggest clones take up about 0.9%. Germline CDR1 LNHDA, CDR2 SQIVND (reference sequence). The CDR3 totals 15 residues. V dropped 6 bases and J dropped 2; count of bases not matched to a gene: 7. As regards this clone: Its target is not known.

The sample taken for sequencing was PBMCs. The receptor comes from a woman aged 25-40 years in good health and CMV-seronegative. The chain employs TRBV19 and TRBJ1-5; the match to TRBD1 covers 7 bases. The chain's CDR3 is CASSLRGRGNQPQHF. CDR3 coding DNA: TGTGCCAGTAGCCTGAGGGGGCGCGGCAATCAGCCCCAGCATTTT.